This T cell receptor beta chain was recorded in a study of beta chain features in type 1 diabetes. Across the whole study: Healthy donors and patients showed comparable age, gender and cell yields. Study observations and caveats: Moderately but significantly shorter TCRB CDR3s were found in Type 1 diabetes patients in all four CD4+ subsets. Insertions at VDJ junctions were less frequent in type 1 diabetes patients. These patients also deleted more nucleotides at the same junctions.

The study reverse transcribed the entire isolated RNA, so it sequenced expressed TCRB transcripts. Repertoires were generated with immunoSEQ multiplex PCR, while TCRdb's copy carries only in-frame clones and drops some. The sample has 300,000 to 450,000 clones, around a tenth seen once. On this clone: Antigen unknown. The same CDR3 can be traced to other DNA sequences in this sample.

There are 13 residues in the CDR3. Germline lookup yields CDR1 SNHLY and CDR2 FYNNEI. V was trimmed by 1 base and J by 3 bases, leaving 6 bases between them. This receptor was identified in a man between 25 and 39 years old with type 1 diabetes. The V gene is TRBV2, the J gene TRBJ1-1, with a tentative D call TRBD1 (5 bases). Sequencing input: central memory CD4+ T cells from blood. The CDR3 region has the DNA TGTGCCAGCAGTGAAGTGGGGGACACTGAAGCTTTCTTT. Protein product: CASSEVGDTEAFF. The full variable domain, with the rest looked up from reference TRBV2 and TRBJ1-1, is EPEVTQTPSHQVTQMGQEVILRCVPISNHLYFYWYRQILGQKVEFLVSFYNNEISEKSEIFDDQFSVERPDGSNFTLKIRSTKLEDSAMYFCASSEVGDTEAFFGQGTRLTVV.